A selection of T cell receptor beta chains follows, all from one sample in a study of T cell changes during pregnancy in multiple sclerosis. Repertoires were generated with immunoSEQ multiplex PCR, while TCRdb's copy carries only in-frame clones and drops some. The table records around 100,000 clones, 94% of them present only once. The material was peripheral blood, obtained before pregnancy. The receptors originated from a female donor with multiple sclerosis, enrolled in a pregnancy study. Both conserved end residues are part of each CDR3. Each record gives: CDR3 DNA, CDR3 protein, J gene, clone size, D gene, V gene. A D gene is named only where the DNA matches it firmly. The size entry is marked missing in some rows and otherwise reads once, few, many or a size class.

CDR3 DNA: TGTGCCAGCAGTCCTCGTTGGCCCAGGACTGAAGCTTTCTTT
CDR3 protein: CASSPRWPRTEAFF
J gene: TRBJ1-1
clone size: NA
D gene: NA
V gene: TRBV28

CDR3 DNA: TGCGCCAGCAGCTTGGTACGAGGTCTCAACTATGGCTACACCTTC
CDR3 protein: CASSLVRGLNYGYTF
J gene: TRBJ1-2
clone size: NA
D gene: NA
V gene: TRBV5-1

CDR3 DNA: TGTGCCAGCTCACTCAGTAGCGGGACCTACGAGCAGTACTTC
CDR3 protein: CASSLSSGTYEQYF
J gene: TRBJ2-7
clone size: NA
D gene: TRBD2
V gene: TRBV18

CDR3 DNA: TGTGCCAGCAGTTTATCGCCAGGGATGGGGACTGAAGCTTTCTTT
CDR3 protein: CASSLSPGMGTEAFF
J gene: TRBJ1-1
clone size: NA
D gene: NA
V gene: TRBV27

CDR3 DNA: TGCGCCAGCAGTGACAGTTCCAATCAGCCCCAGCATTTT
CDR3 protein: CASSDSSNQPQHF
J gene: TRBJ1-5
clone size: NA
D gene: NA
V gene: TRBV10-1

CDR3 DNA: TGTGCCAGTAGTATAGCACTGCACAATGAGCAGTTCTTC
CDR3 protein: CASSIALHNEQFF
J gene: TRBJ2-1
clone size: NA
D gene: NA
V gene: TRBV19

CDR3 DNA: TGTGCCAGCAGCTTAGCGTGGCGGGGAGGGCACGAGCAGTACTTC
CDR3 protein: CASSLAWRGGHEQYF
J gene: TRBJ2-7
clone size: NA
D gene: TRBD2
V gene: TRBV7-2

CDR3 DNA: TGTGCCAGCACCCGAGGACTAGCGGGGCCGGGTGAGCAGTTCTTC
CDR3 protein: CASTRGLAGPGEQFF
J gene: TRBJ2-1
clone size: NA
D gene: TRBD2
V gene: TRBV9

CDR3 DNA: TGTGCCAGTACCCGTTTTGCGGGCGACTCCTACAATGAGCAGTTCTTC
CDR3 protein: CASTRFAGDSYNEQFF
J gene: TRBJ2-1
clone size: NA
D gene: NA
V gene: TRBV19

CDR3 DNA: TGCGCCAGCAGCCAGATAGGGGGTTTAGGAAACACCATATATTTT
CDR3 protein: CASSQIGGLGNTIYF
J gene: TRBJ1-3
clone size: NA
D gene: NA
V gene: TRBV4-3

CDR3 DNA: TGTGCCAGCAGCGTAGACGGCGGGAGGGCCAATGAGCAGTTCTTC
CDR3 protein: CASSVDGGRANEQFF
J gene: TRBJ2-1
clone size: NA
D gene: TRBD2
V gene: TRBV9

CDR3 DNA: TGTGCCAGCAGCGAACTCCGGGACAGGGGAAGCACTGAAGCTTTCTTT
CDR3 protein: CASSELRDRGSTEAFF
J gene: TRBJ1-1
clone size: NA
D gene: TRBD1
V gene: TRBV7-9

CDR3 DNA: TGTGCCACCTCCGCGGTGGAGGTGAATGGCTACACCTTC
CDR3 protein: CATSAVEVNGYTF
J gene: TRBJ1-2
clone size: NA
D gene: NA
V gene: TRBV7-8

CDR3 DNA: TGTGCCAGCAGCTTACAGACAGTCATCACTGAAGCTTTCTTT
CDR3 protein: CASSLQTVITEAFF
J gene: TRBJ1-1
clone size: NA
D gene: NA
V gene: TRBV7-9

CDR3 DNA: TGTGCCAGCAGCAAAGATGGCCCGGGAACTGAAGCTTTCTTT
CDR3 protein: CASSKDGPGTEAFF
J gene: TRBJ1-1
clone size: few
D gene: NA
V gene: TRBV21-1

CDR3 DNA: TGTGCCAGCACCTTACAACAGGACTACTACGAGCAGTACTTC
CDR3 protein: CASTLQQDYYEQYF
J gene: TRBJ2-7
clone size: NA
D gene: NA
V gene: TRBV6-6

CDR3 DNA: TGTGCCAGCAGTGATTCTCTGAACAGGGTCGGGGAGCAGTACTTC
CDR3 protein: CASSDSLNRVGEQYF
J gene: TRBJ2-7
clone size: NA
D gene: NA
V gene: TRBV2

CDR3 DNA: TGTGCCAGCAGTGTACAGGGGATTGGAGGCACAGATACGCAGTATTTT
CDR3 protein: CASSVQGIGGTDTQYF
J gene: TRBJ2-3
clone size: NA
D gene: TRBD1
V gene: TRBV6-1

CDR3 DNA: TGTGCCAGCAGGGGATTTGGGACAGGGTGGAAGGAGCAGTACTTC
CDR3 protein: CASRGFGTGWKEQYF
J gene: TRBJ2-7
clone size: NA
D gene: TRBD1
V gene: TRBV2

CDR3 DNA: TGCGCCAGCCGGAACCCACAGGGGTCAGCTGGAAACACCATATATTTT
CDR3 protein: CASRNPQGSAGNTIYF
J gene: TRBJ1-3
clone size: NA
D gene: TRBD1
V gene: TRBV4-1

CDR3 DNA: TGCGCCAGCGGGCGACAGGGTACTGAAAAACTGTTTTTT
CDR3 protein: CASGRQGTEKLFF
J gene: TRBJ1-4
clone size: NA
D gene: TRBD1
V gene: TRBV4-1

CDR3 DNA: TGTGCCAGTAGTATGGAGGACTCCTCTGGAAACACCATATATTTT
CDR3 protein: CASSMEDSSGNTIYF
J gene: TRBJ1-3
clone size: NA
D gene: NA
V gene: TRBV19

CDR3 DNA: TGTGCCTGGGACAGATCCGGGACAAACTATGGCTACACCTTC
CDR3 protein: CAWDRSGTNYGYTF
J gene: TRBJ1-2
clone size: NA
D gene: NA
V gene: TRBV30

CDR3 DNA: TGTGCCAGCTTCTGGGGGACAATCTACGAGCAGTACTTC
CDR3 protein: CASFWGTIYEQYF
J gene: TRBJ2-7
clone size: once
D gene: NA
V gene: TRBV21-1

CDR3 DNA: TGTGCCAGCAGCCGGACTAGCGGGCCTACCTACGAGCAGTACTTC
CDR3 protein: CASSRTSGPTYEQYF
J gene: TRBJ2-7
clone size: NA
D gene: TRBD2
V gene: TRBV6-5

CDR3 DNA: TGTGCCAGCAGCCGAGGACAGGGCTCCTATGGCTACACCTTC
CDR3 protein: CASSRGQGSYGYTF
J gene: TRBJ1-2
clone size: NA
D gene: TRBD1
V gene: TRBV7-9